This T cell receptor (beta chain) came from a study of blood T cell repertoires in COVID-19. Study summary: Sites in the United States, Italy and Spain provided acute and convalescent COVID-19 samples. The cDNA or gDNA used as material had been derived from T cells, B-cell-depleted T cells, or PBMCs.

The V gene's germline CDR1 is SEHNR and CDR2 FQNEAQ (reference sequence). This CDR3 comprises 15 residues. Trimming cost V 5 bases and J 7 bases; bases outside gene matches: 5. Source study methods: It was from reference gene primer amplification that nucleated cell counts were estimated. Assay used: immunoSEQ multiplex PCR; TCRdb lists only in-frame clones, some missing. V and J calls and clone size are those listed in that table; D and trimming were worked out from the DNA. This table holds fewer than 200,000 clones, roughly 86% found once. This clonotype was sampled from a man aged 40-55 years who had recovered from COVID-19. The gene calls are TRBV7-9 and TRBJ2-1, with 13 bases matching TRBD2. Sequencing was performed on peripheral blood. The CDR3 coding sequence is TGTGCCAGCAGCCGAACTAGCGGGGGGGCAAATGAGCAGTTCTTC. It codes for CASSRTSGGANEQFF.